One sample yielded the 15 T cell receptor beta chains listed below, sequenced in a study of T cell repertoires in cytomegalovirus infection. Via MiXCR, TCRdb re-called the reads, giving one row per CDR3 protein. The sample has 800,000 to 950,000 distinct CDR3 sequences, about 33% seen once. Their recognized antigens are unknown. Sequenced material: cultured CD8+ T cells from PBMCs, taken from culture after CMV antigen stimulation. The receptors shown here come from a human donor in good health (CMV status not recorded). Some clones in this sample may be carry-over from other donors' samples.

The rearrangement uses TRBV7-9 and TRBJ2-4; the match to TRBD1 covers 11 bases. The CDR3 runs 17 residues. Germline values: CDR1 SEHNR, CDR2 FQNEAQ (reference sequence). J lost 3 bases, V lost 4 bases, and 8 bases had no gene match. The CDR3 is CASSYRTGGADKNIQYF. The CDR3, as DNA: TGTGCCAGCAGCTACAGGACAGGGGGCGCAGACAAAAACATTCAGTACTTC.

A few counts support this clonotype. This chain connects TRBV2 to TRBJ1-2; the D gene is possibly TRBD1 (5 bases). The CDR3 is 17 amino acids. Germline V gives CDR1 SNHLY, CDR2 FYNNEI. V lost 8 bases and J 0 bases, leaving 22 bases between the germline ends. The CDR3 spells CASGWRTQDSPNYGYTF. The DNA for the CDR3 is TGTGCCAGCGGGTGGAGGACACAAGATTCCCCTAACTATGGCTACACCTTC.

This sequence joins TRBV9 and TRBJ2-3; D uncertain. This CDR3 spans 14 amino acids. Looked up from germline, CDR1 is SGDLS and CDR2 is YYNGEE. V was shortened by 1 base and J by 2 bases, with 8 bases between the two germline ends. The CDR3 here is CASSVQLTTDTQYF. The CDR3 nucleotides read TGTGCCAGCAGCGTACAGCTAACCACAGATACGCAGTATTTT.

This clonotype was seen many times. The chain recombines TRBV7-8 with TRBJ2-7, with D perhaps being TRBD1 or TRBD2 (6 bases each). The germline gives CDR1 SGHVS, CDR2 FQNEAQ. The CDR3 length is 14 residues. Trimming shortened V by 3 bases and J by 2 bases, and 11 bases separated the two germline ends. CDR3 in DNA: TGTGCCAGCAGCTTGGGGGGCGTTGCCTACGAGCAGTACTTC. Protein sequence: CASSLGGVAYEQYF.

The chain recombines TRBV25-1 with TRBJ2-1; no firm D call. The CDR3 sequence is 13 residues long. The germline V gene encodes CDR1 MGHDK and CDR2 SYGVNS. The V and J ends lost 7 bases and 11 bases respectively, with 18 bases between them. CDR3 coding DNA: TGTGCCAGCACTCCGAACGTGTATTCTCAGCAGTTCTTC. Protein product: CASTPNVYSQQFF.

This clonotype showed up many times. The rearrangement joins TRBV7-6 to TRBJ2-3, with TRBD2 matching over 8 bases. Germline V CDR1 and CDR2: SGHVS, FNYEAQ. CDR3 length: 14 residues. V lost 5 bases to trimming and J lost 7 bases; unmatched junction nucleotides: 8. The CDR3 region is CASSVGGGPNTQYF. CDR3 nucleotides: TGTGCCAGCAGCGTCGGGGGGGGGCCGAATACGCAGTATTTT.

The genes are TRBV13 and TRBJ1-2; a possible D gene is TRBD1 (6 bases). Trimming cost V 3 bases and J 4 bases, with 15 bases left between them. The CDR3 length is 15 residues. Per the germline V gene, CDR1 is PRHDT and CDR2 is FYEKMQ (reference sequence). CDR3 in DNA: TGTGCCAGCAGCTTTGGGGACAAAGGAGGCTATGGCTACACCTTC. Its translation is CASSFGDKGGYGYTF.

The genes are TRBV29-1 and TRBJ1-2; D is perhaps TRBD1 (6 bases). In germline, CDR1 is SQVTM, CDR2 ANQGSEA. V was shortened by 2 bases and J by 5 bases, with 15 bases between the two germline ends. This CDR3 spans 14 amino acids. CDR3 DNA sequence: TGCAGCGTTGAAACGGCGGGCAGGGGATATGGCTACACCTTC. This gives the protein CSVETAGRGYGYTF.

This clonotype was seen many times. V and J are TRBV19 and TRBJ2-7; tentative D call: TRBD2 (6 bases). Germline V gives CDR1 LNHDA, CDR2 SQIVND (reference sequence). There are 14 residues in the CDR3. V dropped 5 bases and J dropped 1 base, with 12 bases sitting between them. The CDR3 DNA follows: TGTGCCAGTAGTGAGACCGGGGGTTCCTACGAGCAGTACTTC. It translates to CASSETGGSYEQYF.

This clonotype showed up just once. This chain links TRBV29-1 with TRBJ2-3; 9 bases agree with TRBD2. This CDR3 has 14 amino acids. From germline, CDR1 is SQVTM and CDR2 ANQGSEA. V gave up 5 bases and J gave up 7 bases; unmatched junction bases: 10. In DNA form, the CDR3 reads TGCAGCGTTTCCTCTCGCGGGGGGGTAAATACGCAGTATTTT. Amino acid sequence: CSVSSRGGVNTQYF.

The rearrangement uses TRBV28 and TRBJ2-1; 8 bases are a match to TRBD1. The V segment lost 9 bases and the J segment 4 bases; nucleotides outside the gene matches: 5. This CDR3 is 13 amino acids long. Germline values: CDR1 MDHEN, CDR2 SYDVKM. CDR3 DNA: TGTGCCAGTGGGACAGGAAGTTACAATGAGCAGTTCTTC. Amino acids: CASGTGSYNEQFF. The full variable domain, completed using reference TRBV28 and TRBJ2-1, is DVKVTQSSRYLVKRTGEKVFLECVQDMDHENMFWYRQDPGLGLRLIYFSYDVKMKEKGDIPEGYSVSREKKERFSLILESASTNQTSMYLCASGTGSYNEQFFGPGTRLTVL.

The chain uses TRBV7-3 and TRBJ2-7; 11 nucleotides agree with TRBD2. Germline CDR1 reads SGHTA; CDR2 reads FQGTGA. The junction had 16 bases not matched to a gene; V was cut back by 2 bases and J by 4 bases. This CDR3 has 19 residues. The CDR3 nucleotides are TGTGCCAGCAGCTTAGACCTACTAGCGGGGGAACATACTATTTACGAGCAGTACTTC. Amino acids: CASSLDLLAGEHTIYEQYF.

With regard to this clonotype: A much larger clone is a single base away; this may be a read error. Given the absence of the conserved phenylalanine or tryptophan at the CDR3 end, a read error is likely. The V gene is TRBV7-6, the J gene TRBJ1-1, with D possibly TRBD1 on 6 matching bases. Trimming pared 4 bases from V and 5 bases from J, leaving 11 bases between. The CDR3 runs 13 residues. Per the germline V gene, CDR1 is SGHVS and CDR2 is FNYEAQ. The CDR3 coding sequence is TGTGCCAGCAGCTCGGGGGGCCGTACTGAAGCTTTCCTT. This sequence encodes CASSSGGRTEAFL.

This clonotype was detected many times. CDR3 residues: CASSLLAGGLADTQYF. The CDR3 nucleotides are TGTGCCAGCAGCTTACTAGCGGGGGGGCTGGCAGATACGCAGTATTTT. V usage is TRBV7-8 and J usage is TRBJ2-3; 12 nucleotides match TRBD2. This CDR3 is built from 16 residues. CDR1 and CDR2 from the germline V gene are SGHVS and FQNEAQ. After removal of 2 bases from V and 4 bases from J, the junction contained 4 bases not matched to a gene. Variable domain in full (rest from reference TRBV7-8 and TRBJ2-3): GAGVSQSPRYKVAKRGQDVALRCDPISGHVSLFWYQQALGQGPEFLTYFQNEAQLDKSGLPSDRFFAERPEGSVSTLKIQRTQQEDSAVYLCASSLLAGGLADTQYFGPGTRLTVL.

This sequence joins TRBV27 and TRBJ1-6, with 10 bases aligning to TRBD1. The CDR3 loop spans 20 amino acids. Losses at the gene ends were 0 bases for V and 4 bases for J; bases not matched to a gene: 12. Germline V lookup: CDR1 MNHEY, CDR2 SMNVEV (reference sequence). The chain's CDR3 is CASSLSLGLTGGLYNSPLHF. CDR3 DNA: TGTGCCAGCAGTTTATCCCTGGGGTTGACAGGGGGCCTATATAATTCACCCCTCCACTTT.